The present TCR beta chain was sequenced within a study of T cell responses to AZD1222 COVID-19 vaccine. Whole-study results and caveats: The donor cohort was predominantly white British with a female majority, and clonal diversity may have been underestimated. At baseline, just five or six AZD1222 recipients tested seropositive.

As concerns this clone: Antigen unknown.

After removal of 2 bases from V and 5 bases from J, the junction contained 4 bases not matched to a gene. The germline CDR1 and CDR2 sequences are ENHRY and SYGVKD. The CDR3 is made up of 15 amino acids. Sequenced by immunoSEQ multiplex PCR; TCRdb stores in-frame clones only, minus some. Of about 150,000 clones in the sample, over 70% are singletons; the top ten hold over 8%. Timing groups of about 4 and about 12 weeks for second doses were pooled. Sequences were derived from peripheral blood, sampled 28 days after the second AZD1222 dose. The clonotype was recovered from an adult who received the AZD1222 COVID-19 vaccine. This sequence joins TRBV10-3 and TRBJ1-4, with TRBD1 identical over 8 bases. CDR3 bases: TGTGCCATCAGTGAGACAGGGGGGATGAATGAAAAACTGTTTTTT. The encoded protein is CAISETGGMNEKLFF.